The entry below describes one TCR beta chain. What it binds is unknown. These data originate in a study of beta chain features in type 1 diabetes. Findings and caveats of the study: Shorter TCRB CDR3s, moderately but significantly so, were found in Type 1 diabetes patients in all four CD4+ subsets. More deletions and fewer insertions at VDJ junctions were found in patients with type 1 diabetes. Whether HLA type affects TCRB rearrangement stayed undetermined in the present work.

Every single donor gave one heparinised blood draw, and these averaged approximately 100 mL. Isolation of CD4+ naive, central memory, regulatory and stem cell-like memory cells was achieved by sorting via CD45RO/CCR7/CD25/CD127/CD95/CD27. Germline CDR1 and CDR2: MGHRA and YSYEKL. V shed 1 base and J shed 2 bases, with 12 bases lying between them. The length of the CDR3 is 16 residues. cDNA synthesis used the whole RNA isolate, giving expressed TCRB sequences. Produced via immunoSEQ multiplex PCR; TCRdb's table is partial and in-frame only. The data show under 300,000 clones, with 20% to 25% seen just once and about 0.012% held by the top ten.

This chain joins TRBV4-1 and TRBJ2-1; D might be TRBD1 (5 bases). The TCR originated in a woman in her twenties or thirties with type 1 diabetes. Material for sequencing was naive CD4+ T cells from blood. The CDR3 nucleotides are TGCGCCAGCAGCCAAGTCGGCCTGACAGCCTACAATGAGCAGTTCTTC. It specifies CASSQVGLTAYNEQFF.